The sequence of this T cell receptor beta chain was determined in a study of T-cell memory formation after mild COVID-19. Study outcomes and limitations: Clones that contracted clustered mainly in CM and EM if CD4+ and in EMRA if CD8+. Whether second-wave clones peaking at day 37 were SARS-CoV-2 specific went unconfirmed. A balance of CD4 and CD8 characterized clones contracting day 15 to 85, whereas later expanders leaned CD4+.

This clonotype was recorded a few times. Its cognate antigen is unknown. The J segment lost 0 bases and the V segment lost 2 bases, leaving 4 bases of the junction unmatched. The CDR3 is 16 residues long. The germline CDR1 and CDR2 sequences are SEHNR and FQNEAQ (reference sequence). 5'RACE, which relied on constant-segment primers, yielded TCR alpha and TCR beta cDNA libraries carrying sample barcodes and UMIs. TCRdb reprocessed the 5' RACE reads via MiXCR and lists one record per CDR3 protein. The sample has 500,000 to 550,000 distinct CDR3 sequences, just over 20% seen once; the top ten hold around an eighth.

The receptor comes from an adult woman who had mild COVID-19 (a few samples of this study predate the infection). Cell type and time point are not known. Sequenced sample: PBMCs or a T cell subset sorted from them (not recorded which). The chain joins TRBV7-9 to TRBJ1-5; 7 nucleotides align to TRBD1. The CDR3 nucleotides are TGTGCCAGCAGCTTAAACAGGGGCCTTAGCAATCAGCCCCAGCATTTT. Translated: CASSLNRGLSNQPQHF.